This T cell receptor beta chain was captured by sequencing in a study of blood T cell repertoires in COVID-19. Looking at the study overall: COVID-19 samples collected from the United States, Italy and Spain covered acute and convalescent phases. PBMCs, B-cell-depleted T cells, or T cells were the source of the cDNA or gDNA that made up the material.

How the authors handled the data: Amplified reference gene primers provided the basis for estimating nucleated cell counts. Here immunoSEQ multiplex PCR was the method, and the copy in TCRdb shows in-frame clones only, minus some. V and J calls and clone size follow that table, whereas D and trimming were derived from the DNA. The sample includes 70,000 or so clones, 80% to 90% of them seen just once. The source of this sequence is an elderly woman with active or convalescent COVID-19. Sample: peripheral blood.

The CDR3 DNA sequence: TGTGCCAGCGGGGGGAGTCTTCGTAATTCACCCCTCCACTTT. It is translated as CASGGSLRNSPLHF. This rearrangement joins TRBV9 to TRBJ1-6; D is perhaps TRBD1 (5 bases). The CDR3 has 14 amino acids. V was shortened by 7 bases and J by 6 bases, with 14 bases between the two germline ends. CDR1 and CDR2 from the germline V gene are SGDLS and YYNGEE. The complete variable domain, with remaining parts taken from reference TRBV9 and TRBJ1-6, reads DSGVTQTPKHLITATGQRVTLRCSPRSGDLSVYWYQQSLDQGLQFLIQYYNGEERAKGNILERFSAQQFPDLHSELNLSSLELGDSALYFCASGGSLRNSPLHFGNGTRLTVT.